This record concerns one TCR beta chain sequence. The antigen is unknown. The data originate from a study of T-cell memory formation after mild COVID-19. As for the study in general: Each donor largely had its own TCR clusters.

TCR alpha and TCR beta cDNA libraries carrying sample barcodes and UMIs came from 5'RACE with constant-segment primers. TCRdb processed the 5' RACE reads anew with MiXCR; each CDR3 protein has one entry. The repertoire holds roughly 100,000 distinct CDR3 sequences, with less than 15% as singletons. Whole-study results and caveats: Day 15 to 85 contracting clones showed balanced CD4/CD8; day 15 to 37 expanders favored CD4+.

The sequencing sample was made of PBMCs or a T cell subset sorted from them (not recorded which). The TCR originated in a man between 18 and 29 years old who had mild COVID-19 (a few samples of this study predate the infection). Cell type and time point are not known.

The CDR3 coding sequence is TGCGCCAGCAGCCAAGAGGCGGCCCCATCGTCGATGTTCAATCAGCCCCAGCATTTT. Its translation: CASSQEAAPSSMFNQPQHF. V is TRBV4-1 and J is TRBJ1-5, with unresolved D. The V gene's germline CDR1 is MGHRA and CDR2 YSYEKL. This CDR3 is 19 amino acids long. Trimming removed 0 bases from V and 3 bases from J, with 21 bases in between.